The present entry profiles one T cell receptor beta chain with its context. The source of the sample is a study of blood T cell repertoires in COVID-19. Study details: From the United States, Italy and Spain came samples of acute and convalescent COVID-19. T cells, B-cell-depleted T cells, or PBMCs provided the cDNA or gDNA that served as material.

This CDR3 has 13 residues. CDR1 SQVTM and CDR2 ANQGSEA come from the germline V gene. V was clipped by 7 bases and J by 3 bases; unmatched bases: 8. Original processing notes: For nucleated cells, counts were estimated from reference gene primer amplification. The table came from immunoSEQ multiplex PCR; TCRdb's copy has only in-frame clones and leaves some out. D and trimming were read from the DNA, whereas the V and J calls and clone size are those reported in that table. The table has fewer than 250,000 clones, about 85% seen once; the top ten hold roughly 0.69%. Sequences were obtained from peripheral blood. The chain links TRBV29-1 to TRBJ2-7; 8 bases match TRBD1. This receptor was obtained from a man between 40 and 49 years old with acute or convalescent COVID-19. The CDR3 DNA reads TGCAGCGCGACAGGGGCCGAGGACTACGAGCAGTACTTC. Translated: CSATGAEDYEQYF.